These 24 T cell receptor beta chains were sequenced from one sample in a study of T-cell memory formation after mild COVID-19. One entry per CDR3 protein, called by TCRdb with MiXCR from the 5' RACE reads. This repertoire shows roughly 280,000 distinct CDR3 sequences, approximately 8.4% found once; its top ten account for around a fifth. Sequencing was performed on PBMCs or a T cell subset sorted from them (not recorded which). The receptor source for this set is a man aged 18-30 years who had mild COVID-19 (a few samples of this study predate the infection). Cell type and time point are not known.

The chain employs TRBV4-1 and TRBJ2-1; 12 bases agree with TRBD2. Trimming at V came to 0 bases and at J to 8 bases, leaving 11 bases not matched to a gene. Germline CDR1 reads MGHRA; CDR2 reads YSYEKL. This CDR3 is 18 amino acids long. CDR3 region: CASSQDQTSGGISYEQFF. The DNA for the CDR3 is TGCGCCAGCAGCCAAGATCAGACTAGCGGGGGTATCAGTTATGAGCAGTTCTTC.

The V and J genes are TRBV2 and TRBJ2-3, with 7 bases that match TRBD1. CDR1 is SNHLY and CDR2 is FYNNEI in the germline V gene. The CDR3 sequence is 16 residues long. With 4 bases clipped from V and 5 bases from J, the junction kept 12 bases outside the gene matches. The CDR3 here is CASSGMWGTDRDTQYF. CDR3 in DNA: TGTGCCAGCAGTGGAATGTGGGGGACAGACAGAGATACGCAGTATTTT.

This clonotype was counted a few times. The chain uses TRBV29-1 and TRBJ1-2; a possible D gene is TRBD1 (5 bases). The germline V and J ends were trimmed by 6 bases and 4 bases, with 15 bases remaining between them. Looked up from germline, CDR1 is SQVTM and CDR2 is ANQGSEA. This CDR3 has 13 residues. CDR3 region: CSVLPPGLYGYTF. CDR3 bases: TGCAGCGTCCTCCCTCCGGGACTCTATGGCTACACCTTC.

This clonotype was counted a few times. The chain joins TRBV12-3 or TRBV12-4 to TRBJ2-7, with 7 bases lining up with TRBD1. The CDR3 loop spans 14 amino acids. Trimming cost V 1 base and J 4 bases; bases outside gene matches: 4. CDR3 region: CASSLGTGEYEQYV. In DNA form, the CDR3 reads TGTGCCAGCAGTTTAGGAACAGGGGAATACGAGCAGTACGTC.

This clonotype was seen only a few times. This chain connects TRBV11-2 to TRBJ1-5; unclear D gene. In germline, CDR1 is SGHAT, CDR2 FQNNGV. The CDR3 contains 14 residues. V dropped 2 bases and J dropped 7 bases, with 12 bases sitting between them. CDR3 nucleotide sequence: TGTGCCAGCAGCTTAAACGGGGTTGGACAGCCCCAGCATTTT. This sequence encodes CASSLNGVGQPQHF.

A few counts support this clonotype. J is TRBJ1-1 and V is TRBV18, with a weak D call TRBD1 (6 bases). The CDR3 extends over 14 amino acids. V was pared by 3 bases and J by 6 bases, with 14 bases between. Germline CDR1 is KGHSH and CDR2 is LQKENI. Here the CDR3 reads CASSPGQWVPEAFF. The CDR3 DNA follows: TGTGCCAGCTCACCCGGACAGTGGGTCCCTGAAGCTTTCTTT.

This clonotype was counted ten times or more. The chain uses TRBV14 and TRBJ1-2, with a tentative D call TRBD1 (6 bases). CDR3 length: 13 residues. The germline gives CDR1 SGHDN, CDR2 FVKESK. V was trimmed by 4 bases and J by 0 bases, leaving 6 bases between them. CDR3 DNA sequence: TGTGCCAGCAGCCGGGACACTAACTATGGCTACACCTTC. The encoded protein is CASSRDTNYGYTF.

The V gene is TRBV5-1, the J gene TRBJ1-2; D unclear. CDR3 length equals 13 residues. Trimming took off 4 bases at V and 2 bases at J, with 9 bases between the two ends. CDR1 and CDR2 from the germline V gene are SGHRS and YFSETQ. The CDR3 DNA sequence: TGCGCCAGCAGCCCCGGGGAGAACTATGGCTACACCTTC. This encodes CASSPGENYGYTF.

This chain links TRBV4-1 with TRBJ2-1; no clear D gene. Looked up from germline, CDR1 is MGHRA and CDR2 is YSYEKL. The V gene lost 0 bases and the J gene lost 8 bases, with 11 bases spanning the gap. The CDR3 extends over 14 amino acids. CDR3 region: CASSQEISADEQFF. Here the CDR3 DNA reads TGCGCCAGCAGCCAAGAGATTTCGGCGGATGAGCAGTTCTTC.

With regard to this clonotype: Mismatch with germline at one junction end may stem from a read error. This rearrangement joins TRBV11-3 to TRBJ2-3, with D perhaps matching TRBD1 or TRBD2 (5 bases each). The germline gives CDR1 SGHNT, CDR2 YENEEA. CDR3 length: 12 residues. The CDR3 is CASSLRDHSPIF. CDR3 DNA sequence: TGTGCCAGCAGCTTAAGGGACCATAGCCCCATTTTT.

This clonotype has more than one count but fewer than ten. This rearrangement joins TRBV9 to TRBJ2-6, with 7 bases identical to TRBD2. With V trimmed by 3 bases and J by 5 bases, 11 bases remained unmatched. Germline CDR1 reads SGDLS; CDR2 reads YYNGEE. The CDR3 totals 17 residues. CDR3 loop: CASSAGLELWRANVLTF. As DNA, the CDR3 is TGTGCCAGCAGCGCCGGACTAGAGCTCTGGAGGGCCAACGTCCTGACTTTC.

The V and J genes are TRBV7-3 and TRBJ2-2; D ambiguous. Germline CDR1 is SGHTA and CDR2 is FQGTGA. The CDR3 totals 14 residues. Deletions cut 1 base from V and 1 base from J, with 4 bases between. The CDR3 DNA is TGTGCCAGCAGCTTAAATCAGAACACCGGGGAGCTGTTTTTT. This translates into CASSLNQNTGELFF.

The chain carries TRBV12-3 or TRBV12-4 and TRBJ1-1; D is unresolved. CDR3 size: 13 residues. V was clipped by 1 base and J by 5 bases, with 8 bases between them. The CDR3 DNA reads TGTGCCAGCAGTTTAGGGGCAAAGACTGAAGCTTTCTTT. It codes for CASSLGAKTEAFF.

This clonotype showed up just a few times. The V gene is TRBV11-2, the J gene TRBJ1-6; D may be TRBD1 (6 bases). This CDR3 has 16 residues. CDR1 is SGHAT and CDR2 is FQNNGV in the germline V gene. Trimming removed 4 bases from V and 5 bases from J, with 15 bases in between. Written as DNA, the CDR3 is TGTGCCAGCAGCTGGGGATCGACAGGAAATAATTCACCCCTCCACTTT. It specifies CASSWGSTGNNSPLHF.

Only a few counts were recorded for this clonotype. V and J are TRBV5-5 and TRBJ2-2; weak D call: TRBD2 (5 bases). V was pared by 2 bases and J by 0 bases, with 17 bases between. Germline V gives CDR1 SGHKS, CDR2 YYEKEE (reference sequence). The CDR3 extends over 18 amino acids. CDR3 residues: CASSLRLLGGSNTGELFF. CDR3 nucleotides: TGTGCCAGCAGCTTACGACTCCTCGGAGGCTCGAACACCGGGGAGCTGTTTTTT.

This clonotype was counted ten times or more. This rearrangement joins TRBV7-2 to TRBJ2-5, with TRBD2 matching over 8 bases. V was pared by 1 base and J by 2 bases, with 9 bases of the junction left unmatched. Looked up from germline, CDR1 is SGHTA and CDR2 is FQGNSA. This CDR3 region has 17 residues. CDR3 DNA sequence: TGTGCCAGCAGCTTAGACCCGACTAGCGATCGGCAAGAGACCCAGTACTTC. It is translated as CASSLDPTSDRQETQYF.

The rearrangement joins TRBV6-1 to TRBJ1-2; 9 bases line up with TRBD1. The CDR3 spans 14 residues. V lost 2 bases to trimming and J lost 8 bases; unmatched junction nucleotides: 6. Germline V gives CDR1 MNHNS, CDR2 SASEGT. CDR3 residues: CASSETTGGTGYTF. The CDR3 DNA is TGTGCCAGCAGTGAAACGACAGGGGGGACCGGCTACACCTTC.

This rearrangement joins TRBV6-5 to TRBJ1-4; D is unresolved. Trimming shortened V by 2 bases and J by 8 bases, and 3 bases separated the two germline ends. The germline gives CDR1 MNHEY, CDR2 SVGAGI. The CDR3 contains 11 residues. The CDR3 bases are TGTGCCAGCAGTTACGGGGAAAAACTGTTTTTT. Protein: CASSYGEKLFF.

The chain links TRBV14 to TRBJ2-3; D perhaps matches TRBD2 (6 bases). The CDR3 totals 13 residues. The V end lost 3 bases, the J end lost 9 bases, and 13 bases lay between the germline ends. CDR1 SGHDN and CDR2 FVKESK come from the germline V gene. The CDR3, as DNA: TGTGCCAGCAGCCAGTTGGGGGAGGAGACGCAGTATTTT. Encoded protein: CASSQLGEETQYF. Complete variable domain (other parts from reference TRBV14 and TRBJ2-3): EAGVTQFPSHSVIEKGQTVTLRCDPISGHDNLYWYRRVMGKEIKFLLHFVKESKQDESGMPNNRFLAERTGGTYSTLKVQPAELEDSGVYFCASSQLGEETQYFGPGTRLTVL.

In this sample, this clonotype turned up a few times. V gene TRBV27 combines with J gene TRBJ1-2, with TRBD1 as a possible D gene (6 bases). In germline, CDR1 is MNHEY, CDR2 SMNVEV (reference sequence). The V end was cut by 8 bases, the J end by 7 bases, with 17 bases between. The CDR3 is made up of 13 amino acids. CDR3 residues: CASGKRDTAGYTF. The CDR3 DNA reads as TGTGCCAGCGGTAAGCGGGACACTGCTGGCTACACCTTC.

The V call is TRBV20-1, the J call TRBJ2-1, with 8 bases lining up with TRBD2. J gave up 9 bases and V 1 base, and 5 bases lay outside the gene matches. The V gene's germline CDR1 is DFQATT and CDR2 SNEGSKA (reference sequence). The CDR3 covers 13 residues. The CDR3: CSARGVSGIEQFF. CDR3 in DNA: TGCAGTGCTAGAGGGGTTAGCGGGATTGAGCAGTTCTTC.

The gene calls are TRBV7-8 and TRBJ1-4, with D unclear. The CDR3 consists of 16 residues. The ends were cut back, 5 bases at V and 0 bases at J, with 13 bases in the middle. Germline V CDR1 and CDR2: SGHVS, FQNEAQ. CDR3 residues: CASSRRYIPTNEKLFF. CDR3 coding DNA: TGTGCCAGCAGCCGCCGATATATCCCAACTAATGAAAAACTGTTTTTT. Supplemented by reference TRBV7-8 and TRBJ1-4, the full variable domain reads GAGVSQSPRYKVAKRGQDVALRCDPISGHVSLFWYQQALGQGPEFLTYFQNEAQLDKSGLPSDRFFAERPEGSVSTLKIQRTQQEDSAVYLCASSRRYIPTNEKLFFGSGTQLSVL.

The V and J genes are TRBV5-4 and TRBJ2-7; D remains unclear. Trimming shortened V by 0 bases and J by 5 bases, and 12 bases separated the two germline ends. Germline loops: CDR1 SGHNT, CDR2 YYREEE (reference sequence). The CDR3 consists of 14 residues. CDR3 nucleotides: TGTGCCAGCAGCTTGGGAGCCGGGCCCAACGAGCAGTACTTC. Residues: CASSLGAGPNEQYF.

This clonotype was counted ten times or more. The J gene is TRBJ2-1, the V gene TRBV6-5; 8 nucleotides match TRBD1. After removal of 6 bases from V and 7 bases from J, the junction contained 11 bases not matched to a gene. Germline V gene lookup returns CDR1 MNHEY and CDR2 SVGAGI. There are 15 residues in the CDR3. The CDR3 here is CASRALTGGNNEQFF. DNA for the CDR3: TGTGCCAGCAGAGCCCTAACAGGGGGAAATAATGAGCAGTTCTTC.